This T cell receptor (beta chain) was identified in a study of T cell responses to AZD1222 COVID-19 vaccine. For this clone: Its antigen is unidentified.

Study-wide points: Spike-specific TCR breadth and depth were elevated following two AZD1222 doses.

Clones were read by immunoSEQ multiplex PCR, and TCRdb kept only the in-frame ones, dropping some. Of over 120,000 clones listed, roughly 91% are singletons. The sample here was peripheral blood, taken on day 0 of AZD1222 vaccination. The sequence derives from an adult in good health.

CDR3: CASSMRNRDTVNYGYTF. In DNA, the CDR3 is TGTGCCAGCAGCATGAGAAACCGGGACACAGTCAACTATGGCTACACCTTC. The chain is built from TRBV7-8 and TRBJ1-2; a weak D match, TRBD1 (6 bases). The CDR3 consists of 17 residues. Germline CDR1 reads SGHVS; CDR2 reads FQNEAQ. The V end lost 5 bases, the J end lost 2 bases, and 21 bases lay between the germline ends.